Shown below are 23 T cell receptor beta chains from a single sample sequenced in a study of blood T cell repertoires in COVID-19. Some clones are missing from TCRdb's copy, which holds only in-frame ones; the method was immunoSEQ multiplex PCR. Here the sample spans approximately 65,000 clones, roughly nine tenths being singletons. The sample consisted of peripheral blood. Receptor source: a woman between 50 and 59 years old with active COVID-19.

V usage is TRBV7-3 and J usage is TRBJ2-3, with 11 nucleotides matching TRBD2. J was trimmed by 2 bases and V by 5 bases; bases with no gene match: 12. CDR3 length: 18 residues. CDR1 and CDR2 from the germline V gene are SGHTA and FQGTGA. CDR3 residues: CASSLLGPSGRTTDTQYF. The CDR3 nucleotides read TGTGCCAGCAGCCTACTAGGGCCTAGCGGGAGGACCACAGATACGCAGTATTTT.

This rearrangement joins TRBV7-9 to TRBJ2-3, with D tentatively TRBD2 (6 bases). Trimming stripped 5 bases from V and 3 bases from J, with 18 bases between. Germline V CDR1 and CDR2: SEHNR, FQNEAQ (reference sequence). The CDR3 sequence is 16 residues long. CDR3 protein: CASSRLVRGDTDTQYF. CDR3 in DNA: TGTGCCAGCAGCCGATTGGTGCGGGGAGATACAGATACGCAGTATTTT.

This rearrangement joins TRBV15 to TRBJ1-1; 8 bases align to TRBD1. The V gene end was trimmed by 3 bases and the J gene end by 2 bases; junction bases not matched to a gene: 11. CDR3 length: 17 amino acids. Germline values: CDR1 LNHNV, CDR2 YYDKDF (reference sequence). The CDR3 sequence is CATSREAQGVFNTEAFF. The CDR3 region has the DNA TGTGCCACCAGCAGGGAAGCACAGGGGGTGTTTAACACTGAAGCTTTCTTT.

V usage is TRBV19 and J usage is TRBJ2-7, with 9 nucleotides matching TRBD1. CDR1 and CDR2 from the germline V gene are LNHDA and SQIVND (reference sequence). The CDR3 runs 16 residues. J was trimmed by 7 bases and V by 5 bases; bases with no gene match: 15. The CDR3 bases are TGTGCCAGTAGTCCCCGAGGGGGACAGGGAAGACGGGAGCAGTACTTC. Translated: CASSPRGGQGRREQYF. Looking up the rest from reference TRBV19 and TRBJ2-7 gives the full variable domain: DGGITQSPKYLFRKEGQNVTLSCEQNLNHDAMYWYRQDPGQGLRLIYYSQIVNDFQKGDIAEGYSVSREKKESFPLTVTSAQKNPTAFYLCASSPRGGQGRREQYFGPGTRLTVT.

This clone was observed a handful of times. The chain is built from TRBV5-6 and TRBJ1-5; TRBD1 matches 9 bases. CDR3 length equals 18 residues. Per the germline V gene, CDR1 is SGHDT and CDR2 is YYEEEE. The junction had 14 bases not matched to a gene; V was cut back by 3 bases and J by 4 bases. The CDR3 sequence is CASSSREPGTGYNQPQHF. DNA for the CDR3: TGTGCCAGCAGCTCGAGGGAACCCGGGACAGGGTATAATCAGCCCCAGCATTTT. The full variable domain, completed using reference TRBV5-6 and TRBJ1-5, is DAGVTQSPTHLIKTRGQQVTLRCSPKSGHDTVSWYQQALGQGPQFIFQYYEEEERQRGNFPDRFSGHQFPNYSSELNVNALLLGDSALYLCASSSREPGTGYNQPQHFGDGTRLSIL.

The chain couples TRBV27 to TRBJ2-5, with TRBD2 matching over 11 bases. Germline V gene data show CDR1 as MNHEY and CDR2 as SMNVEV (reference sequence). V trimming: 5 bases; J trimming: 1 base; junction bases outside the gene matches: 9. This CDR3 has 17 residues. CDR3 sequence: CASSPWGSGRVQETQYF. Here the CDR3 DNA reads TGTGCCAGCAGTCCCTGGGGTAGCGGGAGGGTCCAAGAGACCCAGTACTTC.

This clone was counted a few times. The rearrangement links TRBV2 to TRBJ2-4; D remains unclear. Germline assignment: CDR1 SNHLY and CDR2 FYNNEI. The V end was cut by 3 bases, the J end by 7 bases, with 10 bases between. The CDR3 sequence is 13 residues long. Here the CDR3 DNA reads TGTGCCAGCAGTGATGGCTCCCCCAACATTCAGTACTTC. As protein: CASSDGSPNIQYF.

This chain connects TRBV29-1 to TRBJ1-2, with 7 bases that match TRBD1. The junction had 3 bases not matched to a gene; V was cut back by 5 bases and J by 3 bases. The CDR3 loop spans 12 amino acids. From germline, CDR1 is SQVTM and CDR2 ANQGSEA. The CDR3 DNA reads TGCAGCGTTTACGACAGGGACTATGGCTACACCTTC. It yields the protein CSVYDRDYGYTF.

V gene TRBV11-2 combines with J gene TRBJ1-6, with unresolved D. Trimming removed 5 bases from V and 15 bases from J, with 14 bases in between. The CDR3 is 12 amino acids. Germline V gene lookup returns CDR1 SGHAT and CDR2 FQNNGV. CDR3 sequence: CASSPRLFNLHF. CDR3 nucleotides: TGTGCCAGCAGCCCCCGTCTCTTTAACCTCCACTTT. The whole variable domain, filled in from reference TRBV11-2 and TRBJ1-6, reads EAGVAQSPRYKIIEKRQSVAFWCNPISGHATLYWYQQILGQGPKLLIQFQNNGVVDDSQLPKDRFSAERLKGVDSTLKIQPAKLEDSAVYLCASSPRLFNLHFGNGTRLTVT.

The chain couples TRBV27 to TRBJ2-3; 7 bases match TRBD2. Germline trimming cut 6 bases from V and 1 base from J; bases unmatched to any gene: 4. The CDR3 runs to 14 residues. In germline, CDR1 is MNHEY, CDR2 SMNVEV (reference sequence). The CDR3 sequence is CASRSGTRTDTQYF. The CDR3 nucleotides read TGTGCCAGCAGGAGCGGGACGCGCACAGATACGCAGTATTTT.

The chain combines TRBV5-1 with TRBJ1-1; D gene unclear. CDR1 SGHRS and CDR2 YFSETQ come from the germline V gene. The CDR3 is 14 amino acids. Trimming removed 3 bases at V and 6 bases at J, with 15 bases between. CDR3 DNA: TGCGCCAGCAGCTCGTCCCCCCTAGCCGCTGAAGCTTTCTTT. Translating it yields CASSSSPLAAEAFF.

This clone appeared a single time. The J gene is TRBJ1-2, the V gene TRBV11-2, with D possibly being TRBD1 (5 bases). The CDR3 is 17 amino acids. Germline values: CDR1 SGHAT, CDR2 FQNNGV. The V gene lost 5 bases and the J gene lost 3 bases, with 22 bases spanning the gap. CDR3: CASSTPRGVRGDYGYTF. In nucleotides, the CDR3 is TGTGCCAGCAGCACCCCCCGCGGGGTCCGGGGGGACTATGGCTACACCTTC. The full variable domain, rest sourced from reference TRBV11-2 and TRBJ1-2, is EAGVAQSPRYKIIEKRQSVAFWCNPISGHATLYWYQQILGQGPKLLIQFQNNGVVDDSQLPKDRFSAERLKGVDSTLKIQPAKLEDSAVYLCASSTPRGVRGDYGYTFGSGTRLTVV.

V is TRBV7-9 and J is TRBJ2-1; TRBD2 aligns across 13 bases. Per the germline V gene, CDR1 is SEHNR and CDR2 is FQNEAQ (reference sequence). The V and J ends lost 0 bases and 8 bases, in that order; junction bases with no gene match: 13. This CDR3 is built from 19 residues. Here the CDR3 reads CASSLARTSGSLAWYEQFF. Here the CDR3 DNA reads TGTGCCAGCAGCTTAGCACGGACTAGCGGGAGTCTTGCGTGGTATGAGCAGTTCTTC. Together with reference TRBV7-9 and TRBJ2-1, the CDR3 gives the full variable domain: DTGVSQNPRHKITKRGQNVTFRCDPISEHNRLYWYRQTLGQGPEFLTYFQNEAQLEKSRLLSDRFSAERPKGSFSTLEIQRTEQGDSAMYLCASSLARTSGSLAWYEQFFGPGTRLTVL.

This clone was observed a few times. Other DNA sequences in this specimen translate into the identical CDR3. This chain uses TRBV7-8 with TRBJ1-5, with 10 bases lining up with TRBD1. Trimming removed 8 bases from V and 0 bases from J; junction bases left unmatched: 1. The CDR3 runs to 14 residues. The germline gives CDR1 SGHVS, CDR2 FQNEAQ. The CDR3 sequence is CASRQGASNQPQHF. The DNA for the CDR3 is TGTGCCAGCCGACAGGGGGCTAGCAATCAGCCCCAGCATTTT. Full variable domain (rest looked up from reference TRBV7-8 and TRBJ1-5): GAGVSQSPRYKVAKRGQDVALRCDPISGHVSLFWYQQALGQGPEFLTYFQNEAQLDKSGLPSDRFFAERPEGSVSTLKIQRTQQEDSAVYLCASRQGASNQPQHFGDGTRLSIL.

This rearrangement joins TRBV11-3 to TRBJ2-1, with D perhaps TRBD2 (6 bases). Per germline, CDR1 SGHNT and CDR2 YENEEA. The CDR3 sequence is 17 residues long. V gave up 1 base and J gave up 6 bases, with 19 bases separating them. The DNA of the CDR3 is TGTGCCAGCAGCTTAGGGACGGGACTGGTCGATGGCAATGAGCAGTTCTTC. Its protein is CASSLGTGLVDGNEQFF.

The J gene is TRBJ1-6, the V gene TRBV2; maybe TRBD1 (5 bases). CDR3 length: 16 amino acids. Germline CDR1 reads SNHLY; CDR2 reads FYNNEI. With 7 bases removed from V and 5 bases from J, the gap between germline ends came to 18 bases. CDR3 nucleotides: TGTGCCAGCACCGGACCGGGGGTGTGGAATAATTCACCCCTCCACTTT. Translating it yields CASTGPGVWNNSPLHF. Full variable domain (missing parts from reference TRBV2 and TRBJ1-6): EPEVTQTPSHQVTQMGQEVILRCVPISNHLYFYWYRQILGQKVEFLVSFYNNEISEKSEIFDDQFSVERPDGSNFTLKIRSTKLEDSAMYFCASTGPGVWNNSPLHFGNGTRLTVT.

The chain has TRBV5-1 and TRBJ1-5; a weak D match, TRBD1 (6 bases). Germline CDR1 is SGHRS and CDR2 is YFSETQ. Trimming removed 0 bases from V and 5 bases from J, with 9 bases in between. The CDR3 runs 14 residues. Here the CDR3 reads CASSLEGGDQPQHF. The CDR3 DNA reads as TGCGCCAGCAGCTTGGAAGGGGGTGATCAGCCCCAGCATTTT. Full variable domain (missing parts from reference TRBV5-1 and TRBJ1-5): KAGVTQTPRYLIKTRGQQVTLSCSPISGHRSVSWYQQTPGQGLQFLFEYFSETQRNKGNFPGRFSGRQFSNSRSEMNVSTLELGDSALYLCASSLEGGDQPQHFGDGTRLSIL.

The chain is built from TRBV3-1 (or the pseudogene TRBV3-2) and TRBJ1-5; 8 bases match TRBD1. The J segment lost 0 bases and the V segment lost 4 bases, leaving 5 bases of the junction unmatched. The CDR3 length is 16 residues. Germline V CDR1 and CDR2: LGHDT, YNNKEL (reference sequence). This chain's CDR3 is CASSLGQGYSNQPQHF. Written as DNA, the CDR3 is TGTGCCAGCAGCCTCGGACAGGGTTATAGCAATCAGCCCCAGCATTTT.

This sequence joins TRBV3-1 (or the pseudogene TRBV3-2) and TRBJ1-1; 10 nucleotides line up with TRBD1. Germline V gives CDR1 LGHDT, CDR2 YNNKEL (reference sequence). CDR3 length: 16 amino acids. V gave up 2 bases and J gave up 3 bases; unmatched junction bases: 6. Here the CDR3 reads CASSQRGTGVYTEAFF. For the CDR3, the DNA is TGTGCCAGCAGCCAAAGAGGGACAGGGGTCTACACTGAAGCTTTCTTT.

V gene TRBV9 combines with J gene TRBJ2-5, with TRBD2 matching 8 bases. With 0 bases clipped from V and 0 bases from J, the junction kept 10 bases outside the gene matches. This CDR3 region has 18 residues. CDR1 is SGDLS, CDR2 YYNGEE, per germline. CDR3 amino acids: CASSVAFTSGQYQETQYF. In DNA form, the CDR3 reads TGTGCCAGCAGCGTAGCTTTTACTAGCGGCCAGTACCAAGAGACCCAGTACTTC.

J is TRBJ2-1 and V is TRBV9; a possible D gene is TRBD2 (7 bases). The V end lost 3 bases, the J end lost 3 bases, and 16 bases lay between the germline ends. Germline assignment: CDR1 SGDLS and CDR2 YYNGEE. The length of the CDR3 is 16 residues. DNA for the CDR3: TGTGCCAGCAGCGGACGGACTAGGGGGTACTACAATGAGCAGTTCTTC. Protein sequence: CASSGRTRGYYNEQFF.

The rearrangement uses TRBV9 and TRBJ1-2; 7 bases agree with TRBD1. CDR3 length equals 14 residues. The germline V gene encodes CDR1 SGDLS and CDR2 YYNGEE. V dropped 4 bases and J dropped 5; count of bases not matched to a gene: 8. CDR3 sequence (DNA): TGTGCCAGCAGCTCTGAGGGGGCGAATTATGGCTACACCTTC. It specifies CASSSEGANYGYTF.

This sequence joins TRBV5-1 and TRBJ1-6; D is perhaps TRBD1 (6 bases). CDR1 and CDR2 from the germline V gene are SGHRS and YFSETQ. This CDR3 contains 15 residues. Trimming cost V 4 bases and J 7 bases, with 15 bases left between them. CDR3 in amino acids: CASSNFRGRNSPLHF. DNA for the CDR3: TGCGCCAGCAGCAACTTCAGGGGTAGAAATTCACCCCTCCACTTT.